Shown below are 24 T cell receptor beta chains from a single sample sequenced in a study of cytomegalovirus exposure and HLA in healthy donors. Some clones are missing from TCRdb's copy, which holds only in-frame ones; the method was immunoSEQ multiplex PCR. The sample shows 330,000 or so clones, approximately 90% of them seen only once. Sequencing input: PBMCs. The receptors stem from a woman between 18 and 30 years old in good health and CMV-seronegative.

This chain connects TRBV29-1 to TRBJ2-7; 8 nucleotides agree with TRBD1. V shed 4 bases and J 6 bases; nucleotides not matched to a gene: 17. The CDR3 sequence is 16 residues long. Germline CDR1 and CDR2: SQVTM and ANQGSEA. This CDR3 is CSVGGQGAPSTSEQYF. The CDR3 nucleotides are TGCAGCGTTGGTGGTCAGGGGGCGCCTTCGACTTCCGAGCAGTACTTC.

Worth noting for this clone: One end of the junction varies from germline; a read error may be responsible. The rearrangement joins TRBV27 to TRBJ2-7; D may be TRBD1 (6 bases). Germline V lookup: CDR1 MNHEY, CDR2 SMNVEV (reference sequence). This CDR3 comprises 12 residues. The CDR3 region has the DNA TGTGCCAGCAGCTTATGGGGGCGCGAGCAGTACTTC. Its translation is CASSLWGREQYF.

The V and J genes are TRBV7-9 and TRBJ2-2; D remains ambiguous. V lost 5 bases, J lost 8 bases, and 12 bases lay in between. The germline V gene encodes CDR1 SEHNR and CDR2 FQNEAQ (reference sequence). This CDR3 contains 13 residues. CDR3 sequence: CASSPDSAGELFF. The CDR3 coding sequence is TGTGCCAGCAGCCCTGACTCGGCGGGGGAGCTGTTTTTT.

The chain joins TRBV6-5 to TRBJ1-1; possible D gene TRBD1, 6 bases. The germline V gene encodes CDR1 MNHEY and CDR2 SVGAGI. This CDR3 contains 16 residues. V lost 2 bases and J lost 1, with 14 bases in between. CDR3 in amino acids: CASSYTARGRNTEAFF. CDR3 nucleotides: TGTGCCAGCAGTTACACAGCCAGGGGTCGGAACACTGAAGCTTTCTTT.

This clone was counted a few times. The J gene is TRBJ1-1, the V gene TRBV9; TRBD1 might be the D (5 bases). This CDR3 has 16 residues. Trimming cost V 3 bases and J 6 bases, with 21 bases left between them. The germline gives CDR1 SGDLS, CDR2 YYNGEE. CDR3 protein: CASSAQGHVGLAEAFF. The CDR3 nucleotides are TGTGCCAGCAGCGCCCAGGGTCATGTTGGGCTCGCTGAAGCTTTCTTT.

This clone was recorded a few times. The CDR3 is CASSRDSGNQPQHF. The CDR3 region has the DNA TGTGCCAGCAGCCGGGACTCGGGAAATCAGCCCCAGCATTTT. The rearrangement links TRBV2 to TRBJ1-5, with a weak D call TRBD1 (5 bases). The CDR3 totals 14 residues. CDR1 is SNHLY, CDR2 FYNNEI, per germline. With 6 bases removed from V and 4 bases from J, the gap between germline ends came to 13 bases.

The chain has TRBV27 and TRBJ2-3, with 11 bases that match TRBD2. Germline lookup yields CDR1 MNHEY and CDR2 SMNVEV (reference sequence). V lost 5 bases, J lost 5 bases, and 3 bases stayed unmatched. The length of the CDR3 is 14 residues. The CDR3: CASSVLAGGDTQYF. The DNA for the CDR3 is TGTGCCAGCAGTGTTCTAGCGGGAGGAGATACGCAGTATTTT.

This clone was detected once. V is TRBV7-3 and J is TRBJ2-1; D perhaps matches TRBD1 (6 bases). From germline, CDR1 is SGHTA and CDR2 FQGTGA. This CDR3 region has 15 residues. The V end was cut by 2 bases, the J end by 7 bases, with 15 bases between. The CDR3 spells CASSLEQGVKNEQFF. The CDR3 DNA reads TGTGCCAGCAGCTTAGAACAGGGTGTAAAGAATGAGCAGTTCTTC. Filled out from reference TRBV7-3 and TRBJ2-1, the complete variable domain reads GAGVSQTPSNKVTEKGKYVELRCDPISGHTALYWYRQSLGQGPEFLIYFQGTGAADDSGLPNDRFFAVRPEGSVSTLKIQRTERGDSAVYLCASSLEQGVKNEQFFGPGTRLTVL.

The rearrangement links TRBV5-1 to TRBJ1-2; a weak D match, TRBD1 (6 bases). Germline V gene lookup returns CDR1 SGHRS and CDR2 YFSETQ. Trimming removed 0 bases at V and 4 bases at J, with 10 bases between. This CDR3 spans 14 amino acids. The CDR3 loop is CASSLGGGRYGYTF. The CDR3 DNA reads TGCGCCAGCAGCTTGGGCGGGGGCCGCTATGGCTACACCTTC.

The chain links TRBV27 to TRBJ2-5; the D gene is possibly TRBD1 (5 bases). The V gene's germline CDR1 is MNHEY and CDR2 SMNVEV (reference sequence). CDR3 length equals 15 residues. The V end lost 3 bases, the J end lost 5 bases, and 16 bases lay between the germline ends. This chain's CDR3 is CASSFYSTKGETQYF. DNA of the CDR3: TGTGCCAGCAGTTTCTACAGCACGAAGGGGGAGACCCAGTACTTC.

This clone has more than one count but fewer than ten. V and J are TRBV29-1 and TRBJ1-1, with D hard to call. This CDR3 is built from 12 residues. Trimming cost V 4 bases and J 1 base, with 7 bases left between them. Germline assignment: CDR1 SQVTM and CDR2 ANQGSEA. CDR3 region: CSVGHQNTEAFF. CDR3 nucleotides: TGCAGCGTTGGACACCAGAACACTGAAGCTTTCTTT.

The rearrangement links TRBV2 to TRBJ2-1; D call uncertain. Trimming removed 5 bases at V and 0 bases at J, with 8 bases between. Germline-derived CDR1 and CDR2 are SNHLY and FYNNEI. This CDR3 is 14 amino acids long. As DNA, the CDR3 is TGTGCCAGCAGTCAGTATATCTCCTACAATGAGCAGTTCTTC. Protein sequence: CASSQYISYNEQFF.

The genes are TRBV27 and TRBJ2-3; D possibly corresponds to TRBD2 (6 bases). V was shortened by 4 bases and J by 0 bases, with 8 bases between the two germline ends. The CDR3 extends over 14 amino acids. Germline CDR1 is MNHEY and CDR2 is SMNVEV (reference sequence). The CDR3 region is CASSSGASTDTQYF. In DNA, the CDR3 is TGTGCCAGCAGTTCGGGAGCTAGCACAGATACGCAGTATTTT.

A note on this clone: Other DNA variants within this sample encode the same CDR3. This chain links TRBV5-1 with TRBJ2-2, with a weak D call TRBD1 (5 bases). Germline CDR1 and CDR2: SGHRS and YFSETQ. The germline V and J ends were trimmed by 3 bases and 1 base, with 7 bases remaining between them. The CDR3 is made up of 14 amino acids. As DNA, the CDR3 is TGCGCCAGCAGCTCTGGACAGAACACCGGGGAGCTGTTTTTT. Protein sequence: CASSSGQNTGELFF.

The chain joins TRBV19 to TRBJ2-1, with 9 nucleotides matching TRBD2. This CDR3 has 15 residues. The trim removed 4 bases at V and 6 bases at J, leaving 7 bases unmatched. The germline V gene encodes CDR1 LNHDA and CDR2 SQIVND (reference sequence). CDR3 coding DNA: TGTGCCAGTAGTAGACTAGCGGTTGGTTCCAATGAGCAGTTCTTC. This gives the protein CASSRLAVGSNEQFF.

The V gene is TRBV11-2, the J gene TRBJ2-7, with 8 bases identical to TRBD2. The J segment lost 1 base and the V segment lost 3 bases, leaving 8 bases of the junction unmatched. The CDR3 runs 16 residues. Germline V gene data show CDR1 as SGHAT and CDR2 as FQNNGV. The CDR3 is CASSLIAGFSSYEQYF. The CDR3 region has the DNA TGTGCCAGCAGCTTGATAGCGGGGTTTTCTTCCTACGAGCAGTACTTC.

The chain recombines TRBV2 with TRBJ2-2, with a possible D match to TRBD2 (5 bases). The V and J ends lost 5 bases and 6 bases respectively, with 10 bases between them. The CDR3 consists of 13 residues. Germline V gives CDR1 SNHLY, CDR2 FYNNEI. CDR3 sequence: CASSLEAAGELFF. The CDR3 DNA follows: TGTGCCAGCAGTCTGGAAGCGGCCGGGGAGCTGTTTTTT.

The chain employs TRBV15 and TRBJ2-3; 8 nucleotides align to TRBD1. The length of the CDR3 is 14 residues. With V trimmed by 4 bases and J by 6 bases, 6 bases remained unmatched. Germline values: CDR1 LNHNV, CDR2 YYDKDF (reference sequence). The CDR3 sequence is CATSITGGTDTQYF. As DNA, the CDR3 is TGTGCCACCAGCATAACAGGGGGTACGGATACGCAGTATTTT.

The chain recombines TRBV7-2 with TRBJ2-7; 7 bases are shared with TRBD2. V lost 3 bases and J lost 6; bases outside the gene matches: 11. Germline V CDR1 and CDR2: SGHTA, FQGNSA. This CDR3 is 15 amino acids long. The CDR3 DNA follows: TGTGCCAGCAGCTTTTCCGGACTAGTCTTCTCCGAGCAGTACTTC. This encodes CASSFSGLVFSEQYF.

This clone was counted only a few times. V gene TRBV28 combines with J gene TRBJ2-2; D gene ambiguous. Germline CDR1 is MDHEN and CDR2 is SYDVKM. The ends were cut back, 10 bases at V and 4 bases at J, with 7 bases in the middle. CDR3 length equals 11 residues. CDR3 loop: CATFLTGELFF. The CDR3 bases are TGTGCCACCTTCCTCACCGGGGAGCTGTTTTTT.

CDR3 protein: CASSLGGRDTF. The CDR3 bases are TGTGCCAGCAGCTTAGGTGGCAGGGATACCTTC. The genes are TRBV7-2 and TRBJ1-2; D is perhaps TRBD1 (5 bases). Germline V gene lookup returns CDR1 SGHTA and CDR2 FQGNSA. Between the trimmed V and J ends, which lost 1 base and 14 bases, there was a span of 11 bases. The CDR3 spans 11 residues. Combining the CDR3 with reference TRBV7-2 and TRBJ1-2 gives the whole variable domain GAGVSQSPSNKVTEKGKDVELRCDPISGHTALYWYRQSLGQGLEFLIYFQGNSAPDKSGLPSDRFSAERTGGSVSTLTIQRTQQEDSAVYLCASSLGGRDTFGSGTRLTVV.

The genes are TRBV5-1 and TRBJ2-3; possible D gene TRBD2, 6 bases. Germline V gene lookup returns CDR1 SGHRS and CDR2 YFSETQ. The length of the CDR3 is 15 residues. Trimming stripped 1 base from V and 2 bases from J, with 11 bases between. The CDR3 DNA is TGCGCCAGCAGCTTGTTAGGCGGGAACACAGATACGCAGTATTTT. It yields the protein CASSLLGGNTDTQYF.

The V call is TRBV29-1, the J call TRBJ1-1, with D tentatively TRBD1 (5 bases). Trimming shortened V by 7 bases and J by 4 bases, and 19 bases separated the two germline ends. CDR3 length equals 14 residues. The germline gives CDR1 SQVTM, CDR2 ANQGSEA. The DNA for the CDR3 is TGCAGCGAGGGAGGGCCCACAAGGGGCACTGAAGCTTTCTTT. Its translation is CSEGGPTRGTEAFF.

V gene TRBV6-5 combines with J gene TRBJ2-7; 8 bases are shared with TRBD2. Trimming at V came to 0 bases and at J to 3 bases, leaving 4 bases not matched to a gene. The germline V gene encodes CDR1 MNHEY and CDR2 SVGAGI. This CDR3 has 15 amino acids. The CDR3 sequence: CASSYSLAGNYEQYF. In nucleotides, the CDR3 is TGTGCCAGCAGTTACTCGCTAGCGGGCAACTACGAGCAGTACTTC.